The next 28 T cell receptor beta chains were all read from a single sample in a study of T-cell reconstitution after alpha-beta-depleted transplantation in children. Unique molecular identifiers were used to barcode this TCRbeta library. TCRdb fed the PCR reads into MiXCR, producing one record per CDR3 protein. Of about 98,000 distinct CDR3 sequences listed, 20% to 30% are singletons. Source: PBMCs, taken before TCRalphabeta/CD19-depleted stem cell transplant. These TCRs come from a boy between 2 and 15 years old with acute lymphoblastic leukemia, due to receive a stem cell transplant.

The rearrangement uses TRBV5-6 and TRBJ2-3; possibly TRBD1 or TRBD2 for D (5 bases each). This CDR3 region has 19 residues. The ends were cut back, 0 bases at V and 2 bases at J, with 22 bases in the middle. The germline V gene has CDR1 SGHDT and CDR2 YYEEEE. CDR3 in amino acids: CASSLGRSFQPGPTDTQYF. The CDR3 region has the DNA TGTGCCAGCAGCTTGGGTCGGTCTTTCCAACCGGGGCCCACAGATACGCAGTATTTT.

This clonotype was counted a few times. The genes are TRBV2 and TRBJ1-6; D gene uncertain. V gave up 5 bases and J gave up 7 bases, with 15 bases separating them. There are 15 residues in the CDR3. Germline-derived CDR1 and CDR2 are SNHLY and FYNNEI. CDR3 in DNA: TGTGCCAGCAGTCGAGGACCCCAGTTCAATTCACCCCTCCACTTT. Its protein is CASSRGPQFNSPLHF.

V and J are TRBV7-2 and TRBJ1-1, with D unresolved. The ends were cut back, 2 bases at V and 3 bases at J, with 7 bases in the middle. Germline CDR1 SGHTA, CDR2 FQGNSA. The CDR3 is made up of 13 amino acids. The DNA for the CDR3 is TGTGCCAGCAGCTTACGGCTGGACACTGAAGCTTTCTTT. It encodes CASSLRLDTEAFF.

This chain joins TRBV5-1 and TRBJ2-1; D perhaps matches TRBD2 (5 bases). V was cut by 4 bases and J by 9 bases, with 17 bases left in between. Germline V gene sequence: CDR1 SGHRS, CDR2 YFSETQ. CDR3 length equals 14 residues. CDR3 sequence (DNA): TGCGCCAGCAGCGCGACCACTAGGAAGGGTGAGCAGTTCTTC. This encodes CASSATTRKGEQFF.

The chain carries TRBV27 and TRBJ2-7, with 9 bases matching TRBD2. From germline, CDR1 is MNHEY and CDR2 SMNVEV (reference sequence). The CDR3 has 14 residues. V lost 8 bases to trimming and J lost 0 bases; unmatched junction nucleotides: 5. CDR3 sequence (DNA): TGTGCCAGCGCCCAGACTAGCGGCTCCTACGAGCAGTACTTC. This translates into CASAQTSGSYEQYF.

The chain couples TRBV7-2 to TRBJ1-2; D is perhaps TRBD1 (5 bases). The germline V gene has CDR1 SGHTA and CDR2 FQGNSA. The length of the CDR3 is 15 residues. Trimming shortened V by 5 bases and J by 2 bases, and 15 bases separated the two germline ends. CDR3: CASSPRDSRNYGYTF. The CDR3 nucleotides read TGTGCCAGCAGCCCGAGAGACAGCCGGAACTATGGCTACACCTTC.

The CDR3 here is CSARPGQGGYGYTF. The CDR3 DNA sequence: TGCAGTGCTAGACCTGGACAGGGGGGCTATGGCTACACCTTC. V and J are TRBV20-1 and TRBJ1-2, with 10 nucleotides matching TRBD1. Germline CDR1 DFQATT, CDR2 SNEGSKA (reference sequence). The CDR3 is 14 amino acids. V dropped 2 bases and J dropped 4; count of bases not matched to a gene: 4.

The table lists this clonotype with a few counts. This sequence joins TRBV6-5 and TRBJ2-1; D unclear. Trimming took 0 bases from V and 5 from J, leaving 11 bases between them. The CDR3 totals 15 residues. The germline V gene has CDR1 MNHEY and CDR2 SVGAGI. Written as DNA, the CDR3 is TGTGCCAGCAGTTACTCGCCTAGTCTCAACAATGAGCAGTTCTTC. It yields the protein CASSYSPSLNNEQFF.

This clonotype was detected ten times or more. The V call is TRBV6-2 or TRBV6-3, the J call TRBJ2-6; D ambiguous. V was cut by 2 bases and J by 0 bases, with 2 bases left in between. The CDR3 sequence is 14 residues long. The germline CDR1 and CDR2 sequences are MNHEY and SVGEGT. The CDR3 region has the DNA TGTGCCAGCAGTTACAGCTCTGGGGCCAACGTCCTGACTTTC. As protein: CASSYSSGANVLTF.

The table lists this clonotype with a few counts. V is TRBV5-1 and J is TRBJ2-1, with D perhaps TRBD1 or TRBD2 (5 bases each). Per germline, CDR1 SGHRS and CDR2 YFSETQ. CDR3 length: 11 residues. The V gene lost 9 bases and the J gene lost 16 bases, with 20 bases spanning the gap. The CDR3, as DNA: TGCGCCACCGGAGGTGGGACCACACAATTCTTC. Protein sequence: CATGGGTTQFF.

CDR3 protein: CASSESGVRQPQHF. CDR3 nucleotide sequence: TGCGCCAGCAGTGAGTCTGGGGTCCGACAGCCCCAGCATTTT. The genes are TRBV10-2 and TRBJ1-5, with D unclear. CDR3 length equals 14 residues. From germline, CDR1 is WSHSY and CDR2 SAAADI. The ends were cut back, 0 bases at V and 7 bases at J, with 10 bases in the middle.

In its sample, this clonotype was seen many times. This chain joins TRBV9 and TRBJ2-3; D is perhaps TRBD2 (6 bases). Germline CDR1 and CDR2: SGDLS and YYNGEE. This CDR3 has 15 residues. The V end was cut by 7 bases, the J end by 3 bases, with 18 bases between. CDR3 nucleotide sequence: TGTGCCAGCGGCCTATCGGAGGGGCAGACAGATACGCAGTATTTT. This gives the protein CASGLSEGQTDTQYF.

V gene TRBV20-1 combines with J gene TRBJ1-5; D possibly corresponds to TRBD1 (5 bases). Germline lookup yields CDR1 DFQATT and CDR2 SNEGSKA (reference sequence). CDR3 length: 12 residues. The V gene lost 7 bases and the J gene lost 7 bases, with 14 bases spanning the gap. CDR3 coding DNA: TGCAGTGTACGGGACCCCTCACAGCCCCAGCATTTT. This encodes CSVRDPSQPQHF.

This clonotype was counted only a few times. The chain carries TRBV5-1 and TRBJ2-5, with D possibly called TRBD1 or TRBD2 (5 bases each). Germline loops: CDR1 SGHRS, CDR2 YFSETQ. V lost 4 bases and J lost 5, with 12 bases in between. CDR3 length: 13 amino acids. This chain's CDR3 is CASSLAGWETQYF. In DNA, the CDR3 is TGCGCCAGCAGCCTAGCAGGGTGGGAGACCCAGTACTTC.

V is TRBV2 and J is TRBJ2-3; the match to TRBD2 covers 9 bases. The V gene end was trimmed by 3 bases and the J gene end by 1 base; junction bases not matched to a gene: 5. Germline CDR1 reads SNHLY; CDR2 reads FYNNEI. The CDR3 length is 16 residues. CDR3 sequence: CASSETSGGRTDTQYF. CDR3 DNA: TGTGCCAGCAGTGAGACTAGCGGAGGGCGCACAGATACGCAGTATTTT.

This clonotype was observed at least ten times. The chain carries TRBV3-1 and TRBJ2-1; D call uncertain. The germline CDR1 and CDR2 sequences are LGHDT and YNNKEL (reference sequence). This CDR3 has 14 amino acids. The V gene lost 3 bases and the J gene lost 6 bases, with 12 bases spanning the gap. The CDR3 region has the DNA TGTGCCAGCAGCCAGGTACGGCAGTCCAATGAGCAGTTCTTC. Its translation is CASSQVRQSNEQFF.

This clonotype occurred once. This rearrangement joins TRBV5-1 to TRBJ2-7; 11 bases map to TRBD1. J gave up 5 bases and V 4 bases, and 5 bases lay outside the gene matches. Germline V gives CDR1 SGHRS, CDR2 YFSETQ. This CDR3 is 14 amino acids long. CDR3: CASSLGQGVNEQYF. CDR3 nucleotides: TGCGCCAGCAGCCTGGGACAGGGGGTCAACGAGCAGTACTTC.

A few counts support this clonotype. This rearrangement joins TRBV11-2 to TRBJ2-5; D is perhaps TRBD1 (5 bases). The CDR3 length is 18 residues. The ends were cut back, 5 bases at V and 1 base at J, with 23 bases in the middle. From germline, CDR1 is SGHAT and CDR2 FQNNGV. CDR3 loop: CASSLRNLLGALQETQYF. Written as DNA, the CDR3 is TGTGCCAGCAGCCTCAGAAACCTTCTAGGGGCCCTCCAAGAGACCCAGTACTTC.

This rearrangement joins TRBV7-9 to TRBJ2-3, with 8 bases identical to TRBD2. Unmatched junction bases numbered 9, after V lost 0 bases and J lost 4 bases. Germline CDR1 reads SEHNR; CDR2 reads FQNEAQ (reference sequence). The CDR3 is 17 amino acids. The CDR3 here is CASSLATSGVGADTQYF. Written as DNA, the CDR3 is TGTGCCAGCAGCTTAGCCACTAGCGGAGTGGGGGCAGATACGCAGTATTTT. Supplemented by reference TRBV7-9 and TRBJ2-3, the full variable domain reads DTGVSQNPRHKITKRGQNVTFRCDPISEHNRLYWYRQTLGQGPEFLTYFQNEAQLEKSRLLSDRFSAERPKGSFSTLEIQRTEQGDSAMYLCASSLATSGVGADTQYFGPGTRLTVL.

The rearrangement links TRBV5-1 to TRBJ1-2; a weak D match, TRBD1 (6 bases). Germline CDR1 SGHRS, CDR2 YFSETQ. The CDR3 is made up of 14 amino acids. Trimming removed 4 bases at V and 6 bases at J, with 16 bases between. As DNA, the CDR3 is TGCGCCAGCAGCGAACGACAGGCGGTAAATGGCTACACCTTC. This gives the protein CASSERQAVNGYTF.

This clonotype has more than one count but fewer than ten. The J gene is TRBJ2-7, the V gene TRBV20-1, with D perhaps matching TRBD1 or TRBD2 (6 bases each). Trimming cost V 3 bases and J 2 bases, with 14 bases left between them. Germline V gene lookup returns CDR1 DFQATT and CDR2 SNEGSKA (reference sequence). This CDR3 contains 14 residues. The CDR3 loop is CSASVQGGAYEQYF. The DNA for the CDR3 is TGCAGTGCTAGTGTACAGGGAGGAGCCTACGAGCAGTACTTC.

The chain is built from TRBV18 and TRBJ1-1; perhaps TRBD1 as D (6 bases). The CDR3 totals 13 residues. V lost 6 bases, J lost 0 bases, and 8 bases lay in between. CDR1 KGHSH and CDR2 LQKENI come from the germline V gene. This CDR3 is CASSGDMNTEAFF. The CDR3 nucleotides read TGTGCCAGCTCGGGGGACATGAACACTGAAGCTTTCTTT.

The CDR3 is CSAAKNRVGYNEQFF. The DNA of the CDR3 is TGCAGTGCGGCAAAGAACAGGGTAGGCTACAATGAGCAGTTCTTC. V is TRBV20-1 and J is TRBJ2-1, with TRBD1 as a possible D gene (6 bases). CDR3 length equals 15 residues. V lost 6 bases and J lost 3, with 18 bases in between. Germline V gene data show CDR1 as DFQATT and CDR2 as SNEGSKA (reference sequence).

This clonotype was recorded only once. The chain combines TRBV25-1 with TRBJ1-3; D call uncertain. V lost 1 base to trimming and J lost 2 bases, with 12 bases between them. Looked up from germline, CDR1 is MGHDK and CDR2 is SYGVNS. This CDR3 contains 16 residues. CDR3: CASSESRLLPGNTIYF. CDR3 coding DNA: TGTGCCAGCAGTGAATCACGGCTCCTCCCTGGAAACACCATATATTTT.

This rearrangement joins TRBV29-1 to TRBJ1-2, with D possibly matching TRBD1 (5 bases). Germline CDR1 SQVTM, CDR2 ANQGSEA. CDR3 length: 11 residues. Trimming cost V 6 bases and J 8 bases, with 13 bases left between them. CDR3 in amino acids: CSVWVGGGYTF. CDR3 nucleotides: TGCAGCGTCTGGGTTGGGGGGGGCTACACCTTC.

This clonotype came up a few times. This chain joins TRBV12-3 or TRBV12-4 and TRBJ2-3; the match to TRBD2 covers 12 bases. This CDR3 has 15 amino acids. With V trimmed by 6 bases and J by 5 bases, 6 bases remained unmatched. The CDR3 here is CASRTPGLAGDTQYF. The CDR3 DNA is TGTGCCAGCAGAACTCCGGGACTAGCGGGAGATACGCAGTATTTT.

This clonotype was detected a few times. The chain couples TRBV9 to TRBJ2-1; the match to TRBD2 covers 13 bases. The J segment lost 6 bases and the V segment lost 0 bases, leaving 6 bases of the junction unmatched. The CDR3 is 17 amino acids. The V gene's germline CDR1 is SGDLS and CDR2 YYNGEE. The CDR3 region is CASSVVTSGRAFNEQFF. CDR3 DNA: TGTGCCAGCAGCGTAGTAACTAGCGGGAGGGCCTTCAATGAGCAGTTCTTC. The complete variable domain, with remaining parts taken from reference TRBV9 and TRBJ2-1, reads DSGVTQTPKHLITATGQRVTLRCSPRSGDLSVYWYQQSLDQGLQFLIQYYNGEERAKGNILERFSAQQFPDLHSELNLSSLELGDSALYFCASSVVTSGRAFNEQFFGPGTRLTVL.

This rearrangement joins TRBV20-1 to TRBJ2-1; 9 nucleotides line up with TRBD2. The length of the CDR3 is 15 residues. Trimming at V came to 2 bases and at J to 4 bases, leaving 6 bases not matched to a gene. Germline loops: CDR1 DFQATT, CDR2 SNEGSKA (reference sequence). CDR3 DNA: TGCAGTGCTAGACCCCCTCTAGCGGGGTACAATGAGCAGTTCTTC. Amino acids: CSARPPLAGYNEQFF.